These 4 T cell receptor beta chains were sequenced from one sample in a study of blood T cell repertoires in COVID-19. Assay: immunoSEQ multiplex PCR; the TCRdb copy retains only in-frame clones and omits some. The table includes 150,000 to 200,000 clones, roughly nine tenths detected once. The sequencing sample was made of PBMCs or T cells enriched from blood (not recorded which). Every receptor here comes from a woman aged 40 to 55 in a cohort exposed to, infected with or recovered from COVID-19 (not recorded which).

The chain recombines TRBV4-3 with TRBJ2-7; 7 bases are shared with TRBD2. The CDR3 length is 19 residues. The junction had 14 bases not matched to a gene; V was cut back by 0 bases and J by 0 bases. In germline, CDR1 is LGHNA, CDR2 YSLEER. The CDR3 DNA is TGCGCCAGCAGCCAAGACCCGGATTTGCGGGGGACCTTCTCCTACGAGCAGTACTTC. As protein: CASSQDPDLRGTFSYEQYF.

The rearrangement uses TRBV6-5 and TRBJ1-5; D not certain. Germline loops: CDR1 MNHEY, CDR2 SVGAGI. V lost 6 bases and J lost 0, with 9 bases in between. This CDR3 region has 14 residues. The CDR3 coding sequence is TGTGCCAGCAGGCCCAGGTATAGCAATCAGCCCCAGCATTTT. This encodes CASRPRYSNQPQHF.

The V gene is TRBV19, the J gene TRBJ1-3; 7 nucleotides match TRBD1. CDR3 size: 16 residues. CDR1 and CDR2 (germline): LNHDA, SQIVND (reference sequence). J gave up 0 bases and V 3 bases, and 5 bases lay outside the gene matches. DNA for the CDR3: TGTGCCAGTAGTATGGGGGACAGCTTCTCTGGAAACACCATATATTTT. The encoded protein is CASSMGDSFSGNTIYF.

The chain recombines TRBV6-5 with TRBJ2-2, with TRBD1 matching 8 bases. The CDR3 extends over 16 amino acids. With 4 bases clipped from V and 2 bases from J, the junction kept 6 bases outside the gene matches. In germline, CDR1 is MNHEY, CDR2 SVGAGI. CDR3 bases: TGTGCCAGCAGTTCCTCCGGGACAGGAAACACCGGGGAGCTGTTTTTT. As protein: CASSSSGTGNTGELFF.